This T cell receptor (beta chain) was sequenced during a study of blood T cells in healthy people across ages. Study conclusions and caveats: Comparison with aged donors showed that long-lived donors had more naive CD4+ cells and higher diversity.

The CDR3 sequence is 20 residues long. Germline CDR1 SGDLS, CDR2 YYNGEE. With V trimmed by 0 bases and J by 1 base, 12 bases remained unmatched. The sample providers were healthy Caucasian people from Russia, aged about 6 to 90. For every donor, a draw yielded roughly 10 milliliters of peripheral blood. This clonotype was found a few times. Its matching antigen is unknown. For the second PCR, which ran for about 6 to 11 cycles, a sample-barcoded 5' primer and a J-beta primer mix were used. Tags on each cDNA molecule came from a template-switch adaptor with 12 random nucleotides. MiXCR, applied by TCRdb to the 5' RACE reads, yields one record per CDR3 protein. The sample carries about 1.7 million distinct CDR3 sequences, approximately 30% recorded once.

The sample comprised blood. V usage is TRBV9 and J usage is TRBJ1-6, with TRBD1 identical over 8 bases. This TCR derives from a woman between 25 and 40 years old in good health. The CDR3 reads CASSVVWPSRDRSYNSPLHF. The CDR3 bases are TGTGCCAGCAGCGTAGTTTGGCCGTCGCGGGACAGGTCCTATAATTCACCCCTCCACTTT.